What follows are 11 T cell receptor beta chains derived from one specimen sequenced in a study of blood T cell repertoires in COVID-19. TCRdb's copy holds only in-frame clones and misses some; the assay was immunoSEQ multiplex PCR. The table lists around 86,000 clones, about 80% of them singletons. The sample taken for sequencing was peripheral blood. The receptors shown here come from a human donor in a cohort sampled during active COVID-19.

This clone appeared once. The rearrangement links TRBV5-1 to TRBJ2-7, with 7 positions matching TRBD1. This CDR3 region has 12 residues. Losses at the gene ends were 4 bases for V and 5 bases for J; bases not matched to a gene: 3. CDR1 SGHRS and CDR2 YFSETQ come from the germline V gene. The chain's CDR3 is CASSPQGDEQYF. The CDR3 DNA is TGCGCCAGCAGCCCCCAGGGGGACGAGCAGTACTTC.

This clone was found a few times. This chain uses TRBV5-5 with TRBJ2-7; 7 nucleotides match TRBD2. Germline lookup yields CDR1 SGHKS and CDR2 YYEKEE (reference sequence). The CDR3 totals 13 residues. V lost 6 bases to trimming and J lost 2 bases; unmatched junction nucleotides: 5. The CDR3 coding sequence is TGTGCCAGCACTCCTAGCGGAACCTACGAGCAGTACTTC. Translation gives CASTPSGTYEQYF.

The chain combines TRBV5-1 with TRBJ2-1, with 9 bases matching TRBD2. V trimming: 2 bases; J trimming: 6 bases; junction bases outside the gene matches: 9. The CDR3 sequence is 16 residues long. CDR1 is SGHRS, CDR2 YFSETQ, per germline. In DNA, the CDR3 is TGCGCCAGCAGCTTAAGGTCGTCTAGCGGGACCAATGAGCAGTTCTTC. Encoded protein: CASSLRSSSGTNEQFF. Based on the CDR3 plus reference TRBV5-1 and TRBJ2-1, the full variable domain is KAGVTQTPRYLIKTRGQQVTLSCSPISGHRSVSWYQQTPGQGLQFLFEYFSETQRNKGNFPGRFSGRQFSNSRSEMNVSTLELGDSALYLCASSLRSSSGTNEQFFGPGTRLTVL.

The chain combines TRBV13 with TRBJ2-7; tentative D call: TRBD1 (6 bases). This CDR3 is 14 amino acids long. CDR1 and CDR2 from the germline V gene are PRHDT and FYEKMQ (reference sequence). The germline V and J ends were trimmed by 1 base and 6 bases, with 13 bases remaining between them. CDR3 residues: CASSLEVRGSEQYF. The CDR3 nucleotides are TGTGCCAGCAGCTTAGAGGTCAGGGGATCCGAGCAGTACTTC. The full variable domain, completed using reference TRBV13 and TRBJ2-7, is AAGVIQSPRHLIKEKRETATLKCYPIPRHDTVYWYQQGPGQDPQFLISFYEKMQSDKGSIPDRFSAQQFSDYHSELNMSSLELGDSALYFCASSLEVRGSEQYFGPGTRLTVT.

The CDR3 loop is CAWSGGGLAEETQYF. The CDR3 DNA is TGTGCCTGGAGTGGAGGGGGGCTAGCGGAAGAGACCCAGTACTTC. The chain couples TRBV30 to TRBJ2-5; a possible D gene is TRBD2 (7 bases). This CDR3 is 15 amino acids long. Germline assignment: CDR1 GTSNPN and CDR2 SVGIG (reference sequence). V was trimmed by 1 base and J by 3 bases, leaving 15 bases between them.

This clone has only a few counts. The chain has TRBV19 and TRBJ2-1, with 9 bases identical to TRBD1. The CDR3 totals 15 residues. V trimming: 4 bases; J trimming: 5 bases; junction bases outside the gene matches: 6. Germline assignment: CDR1 LNHDA and CDR2 SQIVND (reference sequence). The CDR3 reads CASSTDRGYNNEQFF. In DNA form, the CDR3 reads TGTGCCAGTAGTACGGACAGGGGCTATAACAATGAGCAGTTCTTC.

The rearrangement links TRBV5-8 to TRBJ2-2, with TRBD1 identical over 10 bases. With V trimmed by 4 bases and J by 3 bases, 3 bases remained unmatched. The CDR3 is made up of 15 amino acids. Germline V gives CDR1 SGHTS, CDR2 YDEGEE. The CDR3 DNA is TGTGCCAGCAGCCGAGGACAGGGGGACACCGGGGAGCTGTTTTTT. This sequence encodes CASSRGQGDTGELFF.

The chain combines TRBV6-2 or TRBV6-3 with TRBJ2-6, with D maybe TRBD2 (7 bases). V lost 5 bases to trimming and J lost 2 bases, with 13 bases between them. The CDR3 extends over 16 amino acids. The germline V gene encodes CDR1 MNHEY and CDR2 SVGEGT. This CDR3 reads CASSAAGAAGANVLTF. The CDR3 DNA reads as TGTGCCAGCAGTGCCGCGGGGGCGGCTGGGGCCAACGTCCTGACTTTC.

This clone was recorded a few times. The chain carries TRBV20-1 and TRBJ1-1; D is undetermined. This CDR3 region has 13 residues. Germline V CDR1 and CDR2: DFQATT, SNEGSKA (reference sequence). V shed 3 bases and J shed 4 bases, with 12 bases lying between them. The CDR3 bases are TGCAGTGCTAGTCTCAGTGCCAGCACTGAAGCTTTCTTT. Its protein product is CSASLSASTEAFF.

The chain is built from TRBV3-1 (or the pseudogene TRBV3-2) and TRBJ2-3; TRBD1 might be the D (6 bases). The CDR3 spans 17 residues. Germline V CDR1 and CDR2: LGHDT, YNNKEL (reference sequence). Trimming removed 6 bases at V and 2 bases at J, with 21 bases between. CDR3 DNA: TGTGCCAGCAGGGACCTTAGGGGCAGGGGATCCACAGATACGCAGTATTTT. The encoded protein is CASRDLRGRGSTDTQYF.

This clone was seen just once. V and J are TRBV2 and TRBJ2-1; maybe TRBD2 (6 bases). V gave up 6 bases and J gave up 2 bases, with 14 bases separating them. The CDR3 loop spans 15 amino acids. Germline V gene data show CDR1 as SNHLY and CDR2 as FYNNEI. CDR3 in DNA: TGTGCCAGCAGCCTACTCGGGGGAACCTACAATGAGCAGTTCTTC. It is translated as CASSLLGGTYNEQFF.